Below, 32 T cell receptor beta chains from the same sample are listed, as sequenced in a study of CD8 T cells in ankylosing spondylitis. Study results and caveats: Seemingly distinctive of ankylosing spondylitis blood was a TCR beta motif formed by eight highly homologous variants.

Antigens of these TCRs are unknown. TCRdb re-called the 5' RACE reads through MiXCR, storing one row per CDR3 protein. The sample holds about 540,000 distinct CDR3 sequences, roughly 12% seen once. The specimen sequenced was blood, either unsorted or a sorted T cell fraction (not recorded which). The receptor set was obtained from a male donor with ankylosing spondylitis.

The genes are TRBV20-1 and TRBJ1-6; D remains ambiguous. This CDR3 contains 15 residues. Trimming left V 0 bases short and J 8 bases short, with 14 bases between. Germline V gene data show CDR1 as DFQATT and CDR2 as SNEGSKA (reference sequence). As DNA, the CDR3 is TGCAGTGCTAGAGATCTAAAGAGACCGGATTCACCCCTCCACTTT. Translation gives CSARDLKRPDSPLHF.

In this sample, this clonotype turned up a few times. The V and J genes are TRBV12-3 or TRBV12-4 and TRBJ2-1; TRBD1 aligns across 9 bases. Trimming took 8 bases from V and 3 from J; bases not matched to a gene: 8. The length of the CDR3 is 15 residues. The CDR3 DNA follows: TGTGCCAGCGGGGGACAGGGTCCCAACTACAATGAGCAGTTCTTC. Translated: CASGGQGPNYNEQFF.

In this sample, this clonotype turned up many times. The chain is built from TRBV4-1 and TRBJ2-1, with D tentatively TRBD2 (6 bases). Trimming shortened V by 1 base and J by 3 bases, and 10 bases separated the two germline ends. The CDR3 spans 15 residues. Germline lookup yields CDR1 MGHRA and CDR2 YSYEKL. This chain's CDR3 is CASSQGLVGYNEQFF. In DNA, the CDR3 is TGCGCCAGCAGCCAAGGACTAGTAGGCTACAATGAGCAGTTCTTC.

V usage is TRBV27 and J usage is TRBJ1-5, with D possibly TRBD1 on 6 matching bases. The CDR3 loop spans 16 amino acids. Germline CDR1 MNHEY, CDR2 SMNVEV (reference sequence). V was cut by 2 bases and J by 0 bases, with 11 bases left in between. The CDR3 DNA sequence: TGTGCCAGCAGTTTAAAACAGGGATCTAGCAATCAGCCCCAGCATTTT. It is translated as CASSLKQGSSNQPQHF.

The rearrangement uses TRBV29-1 and TRBJ2-5; 12 bases are shared with TRBD1. J lost 1 base, V lost 6 bases, and 6 bases had no gene match. The germline V gene has CDR1 SQVTM and CDR2 ANQGSEA. The CDR3 is made up of 15 amino acids. CDR3 amino acids: CSVLPGQGAQETQYF. Written as DNA, the CDR3 is TGCAGCGTCCTACCGGGACAGGGGGCCCAAGAGACCCAGTACTTC.

This clonotype has just a few counts. The chain is built from TRBV9 and TRBJ2-3; D remains unclear. V was pared by 2 bases and J by 8 bases, with 18 bases between. Per the germline V gene, CDR1 is SGDLS and CDR2 is YYNGEE. The CDR3 has 15 residues. The CDR3 DNA reads as TGTGCCAGCAGCGTTGGCAACCCGCCTTACGGTACGCAGTATTTT. This gives the protein CASSVGNPPYGTQYF.

The chain recombines TRBV20-1 with TRBJ2-2; TRBD2 agrees at 9 bases. Germline CDR1 reads DFQATT; CDR2 reads SNEGSKA (reference sequence). This CDR3 is 15 amino acids long. V trimming: 6 bases; J trimming: 3 bases; junction bases outside the gene matches: 8. Here the CDR3 DNA reads TGCAGTGCCGGGCCGGCGGGAGGGTACACCGGGGAGCTGTTTTTT. It codes for CSAGPAGGYTGELFF.

This chain connects TRBV5-1 to TRBJ2-3, with D possibly TRBD2 on 5 matching bases. Germline V gene data show CDR1 as SGHRS and CDR2 as YFSETQ. CDR3 length: 16 residues. The V gene lost 2 bases and the J gene lost 0 bases, with 13 bases spanning the gap. CDR3 nucleotides: TGCGCCAGCAGCTTTATGGACTTATCTAGCACAGATACGCAGTATTTT. Protein product: CASSFMDLSSTDTQYF.

The chain combines TRBV5-1 with TRBJ2-1; tentative D call: TRBD2 (6 bases). The V end was cut by 0 bases, the J end by 10 bases, with 14 bases between. The CDR3 is 14 amino acids. Germline loops: CDR1 SGHRS, CDR2 YFSETQ. The CDR3 region is CASSLVDYPGEQFF. The CDR3 DNA is TGCGCCAGCAGCTTGGTGGACTACCCGGGGGAGCAGTTCTTC.

This clonotype occurred a few times. The chain combines TRBV24-1 with TRBJ2-1, with TRBD2 matching over 7 bases. Germline V gene data show CDR1 as KGHDR and CDR2 as SFDVKD. This CDR3 comprises 20 residues. V shed 1 base and J 0 bases; nucleotides not matched to a gene: 14. CDR3 residues: CATSDLRGDSGPSSYNEQFF. CDR3 nucleotide sequence: TGTGCCACCAGTGATTTACGGGGCGATAGCGGGCCGAGCTCCTACAATGAGCAGTTCTTC.

The chain combines TRBV27 with TRBJ2-7; TRBD2 is a possible D gene (5 bases). This CDR3 is 14 amino acids long. Between the trimmed V and J ends, which lost 5 bases and 3 bases, there was a span of 14 bases. Looked up from germline, CDR1 is MNHEY and CDR2 is SMNVEV (reference sequence). This CDR3 reads CASSREFRVYEQYF. CDR3 DNA sequence: TGTGCCAGCAGTCGGGAATTCCGCGTCTACGAGCAGTACTTC.

This clonotype has a handful of counts. The chain links TRBV24-1 to TRBJ2-5; D tentatively reads TRBD1 or TRBD2 (5 bases each). V was shortened by 2 bases and J by 4 bases, with 19 bases between the two germline ends. Germline V gene data show CDR1 as KGHDR and CDR2 as SFDVKD. CDR3 length: 17 amino acids. The CDR3 loop reads CATSDSGAEGVRETQYF. CDR3 sequence (DNA): TGTGCCACCAGTGATTCTGGGGCCGAGGGAGTTAGAGAGACCCAGTACTTC.

This clonotype was seen a few times. This chain joins TRBV7-2 and TRBJ1-2, with 9 bases matching TRBD1. The V and J ends lost 5 bases and 7 bases, in that order; junction bases with no gene match: 14. The CDR3 is 16 amino acids. The germline V gene encodes CDR1 SGHTA and CDR2 FQGNSA. The CDR3 DNA follows: TGTGCCAGCAGCCCGAGTTCCGGGACAGGGATGTCTGGCTACACCTTC. It codes for CASSPSSGTGMSGYTF.

Only a few counts were recorded for this clonotype. The V call is TRBV6-1, the J call TRBJ2-6, with D uncertain. The V end lost 0 bases, the J end lost 2 bases, and 8 bases lay between the germline ends. CDR3 length equals 16 residues. Germline assignment: CDR1 MNHNS and CDR2 SASEGT. CDR3 sequence reads: CASSEARGPGANVLTF. The CDR3 DNA is TGTGCCAGCAGTGAAGCGCGTGGGCCTGGGGCCAACGTCCTGACTTTC.

This clonotype was seen ten or more times. The chain uses TRBV6-2 or TRBV6-3 and TRBJ2-1; no clear D gene. Looked up from germline, CDR1 is MNHEY and CDR2 is SVGEGT. Trimming took off 2 bases at V and 7 bases at J, with 9 bases between the two ends. The CDR3 is made up of 13 amino acids. DNA for the CDR3: TGTGCCAGCAGTTACCACGGAAAGAATGAGCAGTTCTTC. Amino acids: CASSYHGKNEQFF.

The chain carries TRBV30 and TRBJ1-2; 10 bases match TRBD1. V trimming: 3 bases; J trimming: 4 bases; junction bases outside the gene matches: 5. Germline assignment: CDR1 GTSNPN and CDR2 SVGIG (reference sequence). The CDR3 covers 14 residues. In nucleotides, the CDR3 is TGTGCCTGGAGCGGACAGGGGGGGACCTATGGCTACACCTTC. Translated: CAWSGQGGTYGYTF.

This clonotype was picked up many times. The rearrangement uses TRBV4-2 and TRBJ2-7; D is ambiguous. Per germline, CDR1 LGHNA and CDR2 YNFKEQ. The ends were cut back, 1 base at V and 3 bases at J, with 7 bases in the middle. The CDR3 has 13 residues. The CDR3 DNA reads TGTGCCAGCAGCCAAGGGGTTGGCTACGAGCAGTACGTC. It specifies CASSQGVGYEQYV.

The chain links TRBV25-1 to TRBJ2-2; unclear D gene. Germline V gene lookup returns CDR1 MGHDK and CDR2 SYGVNS. V lost 10 bases, J lost 11 bases, and 17 bases lay in between. This CDR3 region has 12 residues. The CDR3: CANGSGAAELFF. CDR3 DNA: TGTGCCAACGGCTCAGGTGCCGCTGAGCTGTTTTTT.

CDR3 in DNA: TGTGCCAGCACCGACAGGGGCGGGTTTGCTAACTATGGCTACACCTTC. This codes for CASTDRGGFANYGYTF. The chain recombines TRBV7-2 with TRBJ1-2; 8 bases align to TRBD1. This CDR3 is 16 amino acids long. Germline CDR1 reads SGHTA; CDR2 reads FQGNSA. V shed 7 bases, J shed 0 bases, and the junction held 10 bases outside the gene matches.

This clonotype occurred a few times. The chain combines TRBV24-1 with TRBJ2-1; D is uncertain. Germline CDR1 is KGHDR and CDR2 is SFDVKD. V lost 7 bases to trimming and J lost 2 bases, with 17 bases between them. The CDR3 loop spans 16 amino acids. Here the CDR3 DNA reads TGTGCCACCAGGCCCCGGTGGCGGATAACCTACAATGAGCAGTTCTTC. Protein: CATRPRWRITYNEQFF.

V gene TRBV7-8 combines with J gene TRBJ1-2; D is ambiguous. Germline lookup yields CDR1 SGHVS and CDR2 FQNEAQ. Between the trimmed V and J ends, which lost 5 bases and 8 bases, there was a span of 15 bases. The CDR3 is 13 residues long. The CDR3 spells CASSDPPRKGYTF. The CDR3 coding sequence is TGTGCCAGCAGCGATCCCCCCCGGAAGGGCTACACCTTC.

V is TRBV21-1 and J is TRBJ2-6. TRBV21-1 is recorded as a pseudogene. The length of the CDR3 is 16 residues. This chain's CDR3 is CASSKVQNSGANVLTF. The DNA of the CDR3 is TGTGCCAGCAGCAAGGTGCAGAACTCTGGGGCCAACGTCCTGACTTTC.

The DNA for the CDR3 is TGTGCCAGCAGCTTATGGAGTGCGGGAGCGGCTGAGCAGTTCTTC. Translating gives CASSLWSAGAAEQFF. The chain uses TRBV11-2 and TRBJ2-1, with 7 bases lining up with TRBD2. The CDR3 sequence is 15 residues long. After removal of 2 bases from V and 9 bases from J, the junction contained 10 bases not matched to a gene. Germline V gene lookup returns CDR1 SGHAT and CDR2 FQNNGV.

This clonotype has ten or more counts. V gene TRBV7-9 combines with J gene TRBJ2-1; D not certain. The CDR3 sequence is 12 residues long. The V end lost 5 bases, the J end lost 4 bases, and 6 bases lay between the germline ends. Looked up from germline, CDR1 is SEHNR and CDR2 is FQNEAQ (reference sequence). This CDR3 reads CASSEQYNEQFF. In DNA, the CDR3 is TGTGCCAGCAGCGAACAGTACAATGAGCAGTTCTTC.

A few counts support this clonotype. The rearrangement links TRBV4-2 to TRBJ2-4, with 7 bases identical to TRBD2. The CDR3 totals 16 residues. The germline V gene has CDR1 LGHNA and CDR2 YNFKEQ. Trimming took 2 bases from V and 3 from J; bases not matched to a gene: 7. As DNA, the CDR3 is TGTGCCAGCAGCCAAACCGGGACTAACCGCAAAAACATTCAGTACTTC. It codes for CASSQTGTNRKNIQYF.

This clonotype occurred a few times. J is TRBJ2-7 and V is TRBV3-1; 10 bases fit TRBD1. V gave up 7 bases and J gave up 2 bases; unmatched junction bases: 8. The germline V gene encodes CDR1 LGHDT and CDR2 YNNKEL (reference sequence). The CDR3 extends over 15 amino acids. The CDR3 is CASIPGQGITYEQYV. DNA for the CDR3: TGTGCCAGCATCCCGGGACAGGGGATTACCTACGAGCAGTACGTC.

This clonotype was seen repeatedly, ten times or more. V is TRBV6-2 or TRBV6-3 and J is TRBJ2-3; a possible D gene is TRBD2 (6 bases). The CDR3 has 13 residues. Germline V gene data show CDR1 as MNHEY and CDR2 as SVGEGT. V dropped 0 bases and J dropped 11 bases, with 12 bases sitting between them. CDR3 in DNA: TGTGCCAGCAGTTACTCGAGATCGCGGGAGCAGTATTTT. It encodes CASSYSRSREQYF.

This clonotype was detected many times. The rearrangement uses TRBV20-1 and TRBJ2-2; D is unresolved. CDR1 and CDR2 (germline): DFQATT, SNEGSKA (reference sequence). Trimming took off 0 bases at V and 6 bases at J, with 14 bases between the two ends. CDR3 size: 15 residues. For the CDR3, the DNA is TGCAGTGCTAGAGAGAGCGTGAGTAACGCCGGGGAGCTGTTTTTT. Amino acids: CSARESVSNAGELFF.

This clonotype was counted between two and nine times. The chain joins TRBV12-3 or TRBV12-4 to TRBJ2-1; 8 bases match TRBD2. V lost 3 bases to trimming and J lost 4 bases; unmatched junction nucleotides: 2. CDR3 length: 14 residues. CDR3: CASSLGLDYNEQFF. The CDR3 nucleotides are TGTGCCAGCAGTTTGGGACTAGATTACAATGAGCAGTTCTTC.

The chain couples TRBV13 to TRBJ1-1; D ambiguous. Germline V lookup: CDR1 PRHDT, CDR2 FYEKMQ (reference sequence). The CDR3 has 17 residues. Trimming shortened V by 0 bases and J by 1 base, and 15 bases separated the two germline ends. The CDR3 protein is CASSLGLKDLTNTEAFF. The DNA for the CDR3 is TGTGCCAGCAGCTTAGGCCTAAAGGATCTGACGAACACTGAAGCTTTCTTT.

The V gene is TRBV5-1, the J gene TRBJ2-3; D not resolved. The CDR3 covers 15 residues. V lost 1 base and J lost 0, with 9 bases in between. Germline V CDR1 and CDR2: SGHRS, YFSETQ. The CDR3 nucleotides read TGCGCCAGCAGCTTGAATGGGTTTAGCACAGATACGCAGTATTTT. Translation gives CASSLNGFSTDTQYF.

In this sample, this clonotype turned up many times. The J gene is TRBJ2-7, the V gene TRBV7-9; no definite D call. Germline-derived CDR1 and CDR2 are SEHNR and FQNEAQ (reference sequence). The CDR3 is 12 residues long. V shed 2 bases and J shed 0 bases, with 2 bases lying between them. The CDR3 protein is CASSLNSYEQYV. CDR3 DNA: TGTGCCAGCAGCTTAAACTCCTACGAGCAGTACGTC.